This T cell receptor (beta chain) was retrieved from a study of OX40 agonist ivuxolimab in advanced cancers. Trimming left V 5 bases short and J 1 base short, with 8 bases between. There are 14 residues in the CDR3. Germline V gene lookup returns CDR1 SGHTA and CDR2 FQGNSA. The data were produced by immunoSEQ multiplex PCR, yet TCRdb's version contains in-frame clones alone and is incomplete. Of approximately 74,000 clones listed, approximately 93% are singletons. The rearrangement joins TRBV7-2 to TRBJ2-2; D unresolved. The source was CD4+ or CD8+ T cells sorted from blood, collected in a trial of the OX40 agonist ivuxolimab. The TCR sequence derives from an adult with an advanced solid tumor such as melanoma, head and neck, liver or kidney cancer. CDR3 sequence: CASSLLGNTGELFF. CDR3 in DNA: TGTGCCAGCAGCCTGCTTGGGAACACCGGGGAGCTGTTTTTT. The variable domain in full, with the rest retrieved from reference TRBV7-2 and TRBJ2-2, is GAGVSQSPSNKVTEKGKDVELRCDPISGHTALYWYRQSLGQGLEFLIYFQGNSAPDKSGLPSDRFSAERTGGSVSTLTIQRTQQEDSAVYLCASSLLGNTGELFFGEGSRLTVL.